These 3 T cell receptor beta chains were sequenced from one sample in a study of T-cell reconstitution after alpha-beta-depleted transplantation in children. TCRbeta library preparation incorporated unique molecular identifiers. MiXCR was run by TCRdb on the PCR reads, yielding one entry per CDR3 protein. Counted here are fewer than 750,000 distinct CDR3 sequences, about 23% occurring once; the ten biggest clones make up roughly 15%. The sample here was PBMCs, mostly from graft donor cells, taken 360 days after TCRalphabeta/CD19-depleted stem cell transplant. These receptors were collected from a boy less than two years old who had a stem cell transplant for acute myeloid leukemia, so the T cells may come from the graft donor.

The J gene is TRBJ1-5, the V gene TRBV6-5; D call uncertain. The CDR3 has 15 amino acids. Germline assignment: CDR1 MNHEY and CDR2 SVGAGI. Trimming took 4 bases from V and 2 from J, leaving 12 bases between them. The CDR3 here is CASSFARGGNQPQHF. CDR3 sequence (DNA): TGTGCCAGCAGTTTTGCACGAGGTGGCAATCAGCCCCAGCATTTT.

This clonotype was detected once. This rearrangement joins TRBV20-1 to TRBJ1-1, with D hard to call. The V end was cut by 1 base, the J end by 2 bases, with 8 bases between. Germline CDR1 reads DFQATT; CDR2 reads SNEGSKA (reference sequence). CDR3 length: 13 amino acids. Here the CDR3 reads CSARGAENTEAFF. In nucleotides, the CDR3 is TGCAGTGCTAGAGGCGCCGAAAACACTGAAGCTTTCTTT.

The chain is built from TRBV12-3 or TRBV12-4 and TRBJ1-2; unclear D gene. The CDR3 totals 14 residues. The V and J ends lost 1 base and 2 bases respectively, with 8 bases between them. Here the CDR3 reads CASSLVNPNYGYTF. CDR3 coding DNA: TGTGCCAGCAGTTTAGTGAACCCGAACTATGGCTACACCTTC.